What follows are 7 T cell receptor beta chains derived from one specimen sequenced in a study of post-analysis software for immune sequencing data. Points from the study as a whole: TRBV segments more frequent in patients than in controls numbered roughly 5 and included TRBV5-6, TRBV5-1 and TRBV20-1.

Tagging with unique molecular identifiers was a feature of the TCR beta cDNA libraries. One entry per CDR3 protein results from TCRdb running MiXCR on the PCR reads. This repertoire shows some 800,000 distinct CDR3 sequences, around 42% found once; its top ten account for roughly 4.5%. Antigens for these TCRs are unknown. The sample taken for sequencing was blood. Receptors originate from a girl aged 10-17 years with multiple sclerosis.

The V call is TRBV7-9, the J call TRBJ1-2, with D possibly being TRBD1 (6 bases). Germline V gene data show CDR1 as SEHNR and CDR2 as FQNEAQ (reference sequence). Trimming removed 1 base at V and 4 bases at J, with 16 bases between. The CDR3 contains 16 residues. CDR3 coding DNA: TGTGCCAGCAGCTTAGACTCCCGGGGGGCTCTCTATGGCTACACCTTC. Translated: CASSLDSRGALYGYTF.

This chain links TRBV7-3 with TRBJ2-1, with 8 nucleotides matching TRBD1. The ends lost 5 bases at V and 6 bases at J; junction bases unmatched: 12. Per germline, CDR1 SGHTA and CDR2 FQGTGA. This CDR3 has 16 amino acids. CDR3 sequence (DNA): TGTGCCAGCAGCCCAATACGGGACAGGAAATGCAATGAGCAGTTCTTC. It yields the protein CASSPIRDRKCNEQFF. Variable domain in full (rest from reference TRBV7-3 and TRBJ2-1): GAGVSQTPSNKVTEKGKYVELRCDPISGHTALYWYRQSLGQGPEFLIYFQGTGAADDSGLPNDRFFAVRPEGSVSTLKIQRTERGDSAVYLCASSPIRDRKCNEQFFGPGTRLTVL.

The chain carries TRBV15 and TRBJ2-5; 8 nucleotides agree with TRBD1. Germline V gene sequence: CDR1 LNHNV, CDR2 YYDKDF (reference sequence). Trimming cost V 3 bases and J 3 bases; bases outside gene matches: 3. The length of the CDR3 is 14 residues. CDR3 nucleotides: TGTGCCACCAGCAGCGAGGACAGGGAAGAGACCCAGTACTTC. Protein: CATSSEDREETQYF.

This clonotype was found a few times. V usage is TRBV6-5 and J usage is TRBJ1-2, with D possibly TRBD1 on 6 matching bases. CDR3 size: 15 residues. V gave up 6 bases and J gave up 2 bases, with 16 bases separating them. Germline CDR1 reads MNHEY; CDR2 reads SVGAGI. CDR3 region: CASSPLPTGNYGYTF. The CDR3 DNA reads TGTGCCAGCAGCCCCCTCCCAACAGGGAACTATGGCTACACCTTC.

This chain joins TRBV6-2 or TRBV6-3 and TRBJ2-7, with 7 bases that match TRBD2. The CDR3 has 16 residues. The ends lost 4 bases at V and 1 base at J; junction bases unmatched: 10. Germline values: CDR1 MNHEY, CDR2 SVGEGT. In nucleotides, the CDR3 is TGTGCCAGCAGTTCCGGGACTAAGCGGGATTCCTACGAGCAGTACTTC. Translated: CASSSGTKRDSYEQYF.

CDR3 nucleotide sequence: TGTGCCAGCAGCTTACTTAGCGTTCCCCGGGGTGAGCAGTTCTTC. Amino acids: CASSLLSVPRGEQFF. The chain combines TRBV7-3 with TRBJ2-1; maybe TRBD2 (5 bases). The ends were cut back, 2 bases at V and 9 bases at J, with 17 bases in the middle. The germline V gene encodes CDR1 SGHTA and CDR2 FQGTGA. CDR3 length: 15 residues.

This clonotype came up once. The V call is TRBV12-3 or TRBV12-4, the J call TRBJ2-4; tentatively, D is TRBD2 (6 bases). Trimming took 6 bases from V and 0 from J, leaving 15 bases between them. The CDR3 extends over 16 amino acids. The CDR3 DNA follows: TGTGCCAGCAGCCCTTCGAGGGACTTAGCCAAAAACATTCAGTACTTC. As protein: CASSPSRDLAKNIQYF.